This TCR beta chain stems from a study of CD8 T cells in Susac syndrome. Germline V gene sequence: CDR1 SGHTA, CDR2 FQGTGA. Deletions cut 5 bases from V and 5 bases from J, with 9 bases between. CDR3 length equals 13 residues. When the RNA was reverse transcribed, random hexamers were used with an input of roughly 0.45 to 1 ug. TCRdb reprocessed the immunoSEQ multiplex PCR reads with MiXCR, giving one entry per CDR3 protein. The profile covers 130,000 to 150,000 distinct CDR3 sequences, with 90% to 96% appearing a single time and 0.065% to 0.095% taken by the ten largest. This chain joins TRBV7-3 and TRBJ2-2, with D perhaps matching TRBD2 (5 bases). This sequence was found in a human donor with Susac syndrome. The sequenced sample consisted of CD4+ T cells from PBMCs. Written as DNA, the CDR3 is TGTGCCAGCAGCCAGAGGGTGACCGGGGAGCTGTTTTTT. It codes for CASSQRVTGELFF.